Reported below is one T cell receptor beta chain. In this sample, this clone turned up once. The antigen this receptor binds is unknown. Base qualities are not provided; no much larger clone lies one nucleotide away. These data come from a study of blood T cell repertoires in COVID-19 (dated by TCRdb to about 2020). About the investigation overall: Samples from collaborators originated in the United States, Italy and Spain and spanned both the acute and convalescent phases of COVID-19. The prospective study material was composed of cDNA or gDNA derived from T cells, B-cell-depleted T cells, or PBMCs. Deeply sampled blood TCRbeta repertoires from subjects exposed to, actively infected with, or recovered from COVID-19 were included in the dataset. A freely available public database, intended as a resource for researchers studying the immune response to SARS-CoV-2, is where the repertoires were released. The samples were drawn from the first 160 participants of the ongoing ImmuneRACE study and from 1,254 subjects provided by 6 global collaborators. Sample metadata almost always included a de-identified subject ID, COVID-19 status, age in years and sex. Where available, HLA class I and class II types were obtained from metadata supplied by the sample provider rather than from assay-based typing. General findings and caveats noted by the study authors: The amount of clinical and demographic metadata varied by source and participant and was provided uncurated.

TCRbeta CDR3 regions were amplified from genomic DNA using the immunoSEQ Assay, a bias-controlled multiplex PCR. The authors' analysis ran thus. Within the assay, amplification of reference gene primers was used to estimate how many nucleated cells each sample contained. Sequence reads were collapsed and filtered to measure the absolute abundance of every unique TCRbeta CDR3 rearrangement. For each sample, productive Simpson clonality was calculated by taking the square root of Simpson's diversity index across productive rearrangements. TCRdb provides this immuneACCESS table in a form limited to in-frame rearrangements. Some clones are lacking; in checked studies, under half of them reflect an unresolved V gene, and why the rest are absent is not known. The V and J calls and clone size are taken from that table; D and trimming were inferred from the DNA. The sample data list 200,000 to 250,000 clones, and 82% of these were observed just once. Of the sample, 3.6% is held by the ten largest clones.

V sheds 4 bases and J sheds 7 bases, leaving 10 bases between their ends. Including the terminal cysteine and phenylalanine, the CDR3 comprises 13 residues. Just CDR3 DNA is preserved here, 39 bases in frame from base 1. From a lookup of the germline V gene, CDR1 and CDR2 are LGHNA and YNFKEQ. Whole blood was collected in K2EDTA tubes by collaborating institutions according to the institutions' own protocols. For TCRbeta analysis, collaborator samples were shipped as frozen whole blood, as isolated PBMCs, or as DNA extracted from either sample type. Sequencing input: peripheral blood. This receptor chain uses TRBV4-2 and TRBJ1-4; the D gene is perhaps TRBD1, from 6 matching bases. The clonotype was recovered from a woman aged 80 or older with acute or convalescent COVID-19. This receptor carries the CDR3 CASSPTGSEKLFF. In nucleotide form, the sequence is TGTGCCAGCAGCCCGACAGGATCTGAAAAACTGTTTTTT.